This T cell receptor beta chain derives from a study of breast tumors, draining lymph nodes, adjacent tissues. Samples came from axillary lymph nodes draining the breast cancer. Whole-study results and caveats: Tumor TCR diversity was below lymph nodes but above nontumor tissue.

In its sample, this clonotype was seen many times. Its target is not known. TCRdb reanalysed the multiplex PCR reads using MiXCR and keeps one entry per CDR3 protein. Among about 130,000 distinct CDR3 sequences listed, approximately 21% were seen once. The CDR3 has 14 residues. Losses at the gene ends were 1 base for V and 7 bases for J; bases not matched to a gene: 6. CDR1 MNHNS and CDR2 SASEGT come from the germline V gene. The specimen was axillary lymph node tissue. J is TRBJ2-7 and V is TRBV6-1, with 8 bases fitting TRBD1. This sequence was found in a female donor with breast cancer. Some clones in this sample may be carry-over from other donors' samples. The CDR3 reads CASSEGGRGQEQYF. The DNA for the CDR3 is TGTGCCAGCAGTGAAGGAGGCAGGGGGCAGGAGCAGTACTTC.